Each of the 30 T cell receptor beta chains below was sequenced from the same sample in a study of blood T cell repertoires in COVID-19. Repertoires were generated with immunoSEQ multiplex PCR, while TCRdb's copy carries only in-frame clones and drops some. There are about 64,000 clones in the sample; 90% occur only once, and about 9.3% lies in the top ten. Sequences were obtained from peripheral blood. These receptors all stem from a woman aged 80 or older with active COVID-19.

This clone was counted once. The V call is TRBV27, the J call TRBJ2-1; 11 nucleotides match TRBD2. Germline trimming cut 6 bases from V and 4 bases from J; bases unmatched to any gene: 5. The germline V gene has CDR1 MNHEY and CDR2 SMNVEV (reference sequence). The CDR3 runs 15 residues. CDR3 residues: CASSKTSGSYNEQFF. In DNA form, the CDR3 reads TGTGCCAGCAGCAAAACTAGCGGGAGTTACAATGAGCAGTTCTTC.

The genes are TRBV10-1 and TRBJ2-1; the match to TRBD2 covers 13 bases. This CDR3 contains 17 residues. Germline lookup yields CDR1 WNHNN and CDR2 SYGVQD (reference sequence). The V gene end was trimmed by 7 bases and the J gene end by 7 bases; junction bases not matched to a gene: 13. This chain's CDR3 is CASTGSPGTSGTNEQFF. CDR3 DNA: TGCGCCAGCACGGGGAGCCCCGGGACTAGCGGGACAAATGAGCAGTTCTTC.

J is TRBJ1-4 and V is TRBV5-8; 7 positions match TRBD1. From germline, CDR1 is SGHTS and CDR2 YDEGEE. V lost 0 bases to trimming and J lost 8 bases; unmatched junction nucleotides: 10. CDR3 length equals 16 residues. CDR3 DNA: TGTGCCAGCAGCTTGGCCCGTGAGGGGGCGCGAGAAAAACTGTTTTTT. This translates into CASSLAREGAREKLFF.

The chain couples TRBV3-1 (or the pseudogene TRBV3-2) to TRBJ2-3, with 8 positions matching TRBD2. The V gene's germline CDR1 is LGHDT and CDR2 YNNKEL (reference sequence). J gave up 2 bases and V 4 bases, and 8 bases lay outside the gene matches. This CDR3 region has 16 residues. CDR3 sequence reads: CASSRLGGGFTDTQYF. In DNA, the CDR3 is TGTGCCAGCAGCCGACTTGGCGGGGGGTTCACAGATACGCAGTATTTT.

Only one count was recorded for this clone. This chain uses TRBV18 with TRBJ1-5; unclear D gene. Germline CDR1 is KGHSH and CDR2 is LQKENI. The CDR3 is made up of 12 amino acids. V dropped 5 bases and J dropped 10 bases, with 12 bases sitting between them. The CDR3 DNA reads TGTGCCAGCTCAACCACGGAGGTTCCCCAGCATTTT. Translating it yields CASSTTEVPQHF. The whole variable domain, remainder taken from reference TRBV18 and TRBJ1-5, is NAGVMQNPRHLVRRRGQEARLRCSPMKGHSHVYWYRQLPEEGLKFMVYLQKENIIDESGMPKERFSAEFPKEGPSILRIQQVVRGDSAAYFCASSTTEVPQHFGDGTRLSIL.

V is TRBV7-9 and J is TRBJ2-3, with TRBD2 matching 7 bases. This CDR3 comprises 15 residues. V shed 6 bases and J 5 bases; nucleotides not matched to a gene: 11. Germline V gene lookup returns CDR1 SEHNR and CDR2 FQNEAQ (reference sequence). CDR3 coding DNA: TGTGCCAGCAGTTTTGGACTAGGCGGAGGAGATACGCAGTATTTT. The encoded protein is CASSFGLGGGDTQYF.

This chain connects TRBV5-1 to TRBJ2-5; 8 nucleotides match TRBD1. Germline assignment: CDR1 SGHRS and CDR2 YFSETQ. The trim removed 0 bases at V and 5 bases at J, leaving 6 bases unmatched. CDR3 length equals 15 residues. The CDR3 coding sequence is TGCGCCAGCAGCTTGGGGGACAGGTTCGGGGAGACCCAGTACTTC. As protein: CASSLGDRFGETQYF.

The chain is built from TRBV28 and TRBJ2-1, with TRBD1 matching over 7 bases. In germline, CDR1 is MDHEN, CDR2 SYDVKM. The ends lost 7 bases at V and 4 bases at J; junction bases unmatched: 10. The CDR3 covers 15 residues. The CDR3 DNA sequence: TGTGCCAGCACCCAGGGACAGAACTCGTACAATGAGCAGTTCTTC. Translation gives CASTQGQNSYNEQFF.

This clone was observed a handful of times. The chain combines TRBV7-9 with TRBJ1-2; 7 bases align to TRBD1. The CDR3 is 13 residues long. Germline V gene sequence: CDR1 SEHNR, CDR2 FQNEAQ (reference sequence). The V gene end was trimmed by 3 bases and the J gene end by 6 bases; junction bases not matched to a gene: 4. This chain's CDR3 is CASSFDRENGYTF. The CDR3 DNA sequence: TGTGCCAGCAGCTTCGACAGGGAGAATGGCTACACCTTC. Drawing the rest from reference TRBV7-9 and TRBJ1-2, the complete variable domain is DTGVSQNPRHKITKRGQNVTFRCDPISEHNRLYWYRQTLGQGPEFLTYFQNEAQLEKSRLLSDRFSAERPKGSFSTLEIQRTEQGDSAMYLCASSFDRENGYTFGSGTRLTVV.

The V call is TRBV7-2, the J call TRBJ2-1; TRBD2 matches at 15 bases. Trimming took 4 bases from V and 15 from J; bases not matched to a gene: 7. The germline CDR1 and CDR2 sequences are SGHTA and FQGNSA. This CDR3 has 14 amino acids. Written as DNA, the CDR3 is TGTGCCAGCAGCTCGGGACTAGCGGGAGGAAGGGGGTTCTTC. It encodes CASSSGLAGGRGFF.

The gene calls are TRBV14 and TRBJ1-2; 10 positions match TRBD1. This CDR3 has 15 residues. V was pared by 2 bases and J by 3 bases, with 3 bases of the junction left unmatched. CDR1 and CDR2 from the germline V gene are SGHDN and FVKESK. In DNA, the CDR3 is TGTGCCAGCAGCCAATACGGGACAGGGGACTATGGCTACACCTTC. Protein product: CASSQYGTGDYGYTF.

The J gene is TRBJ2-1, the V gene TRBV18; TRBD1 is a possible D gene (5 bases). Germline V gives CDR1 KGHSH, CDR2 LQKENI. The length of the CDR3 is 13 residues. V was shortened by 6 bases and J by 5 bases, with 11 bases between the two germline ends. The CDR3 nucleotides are TGTGCCAGCTCGAACCAGGGTAACAATGAGCAGTTCTTC. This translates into CASSNQGNNEQFF.

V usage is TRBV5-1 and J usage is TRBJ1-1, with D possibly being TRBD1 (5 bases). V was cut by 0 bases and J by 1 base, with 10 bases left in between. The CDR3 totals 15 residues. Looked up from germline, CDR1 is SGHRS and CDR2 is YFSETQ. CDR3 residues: CASSLGQRPNTEAFF. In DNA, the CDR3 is TGCGCCAGCAGCTTGGGACAGAGACCGAACACTGAAGCTTTCTTT.

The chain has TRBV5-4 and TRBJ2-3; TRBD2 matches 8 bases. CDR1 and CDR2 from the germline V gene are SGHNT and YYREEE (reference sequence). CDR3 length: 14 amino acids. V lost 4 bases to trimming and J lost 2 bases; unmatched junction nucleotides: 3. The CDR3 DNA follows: TGTGCCAGCAGCCCGGGGGGGCTCACAGATACGCAGTATTTT. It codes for CASSPGGLTDTQYF.

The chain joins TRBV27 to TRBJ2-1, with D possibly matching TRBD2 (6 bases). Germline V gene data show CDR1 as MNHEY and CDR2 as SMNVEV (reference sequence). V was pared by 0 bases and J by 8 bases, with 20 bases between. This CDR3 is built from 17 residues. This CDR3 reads CASSLSGRDSSVDEQFF. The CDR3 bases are TGTGCCAGCAGTTTATCGGGCCGGGACTCCTCTGTCGATGAGCAGTTCTTC.

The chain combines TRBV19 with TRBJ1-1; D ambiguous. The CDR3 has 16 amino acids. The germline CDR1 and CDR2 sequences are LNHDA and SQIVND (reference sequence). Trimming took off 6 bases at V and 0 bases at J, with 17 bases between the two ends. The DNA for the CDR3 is TGTGCCAGTAGGAAAGGGCCGGGAATGATGAACACTGAAGCTTTCTTT. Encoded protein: CASRKGPGMMNTEAFF.

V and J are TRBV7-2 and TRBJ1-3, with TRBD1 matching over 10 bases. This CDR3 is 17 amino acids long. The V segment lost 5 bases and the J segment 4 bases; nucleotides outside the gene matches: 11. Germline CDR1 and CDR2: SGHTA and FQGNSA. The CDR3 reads CASSTLGQGYRGNTIYF. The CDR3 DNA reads TGTGCCAGCAGCACATTGGGACAGGGGTACAGAGGAAACACCATATATTTT.

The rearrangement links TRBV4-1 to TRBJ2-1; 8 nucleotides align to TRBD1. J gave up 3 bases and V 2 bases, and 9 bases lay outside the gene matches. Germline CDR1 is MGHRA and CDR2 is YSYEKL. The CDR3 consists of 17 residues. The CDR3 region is CASSQLNSGQGYNEQFF. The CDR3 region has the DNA TGCGCCAGCAGCCAATTAAATAGCGGACAGGGCTACAATGAGCAGTTCTTC.

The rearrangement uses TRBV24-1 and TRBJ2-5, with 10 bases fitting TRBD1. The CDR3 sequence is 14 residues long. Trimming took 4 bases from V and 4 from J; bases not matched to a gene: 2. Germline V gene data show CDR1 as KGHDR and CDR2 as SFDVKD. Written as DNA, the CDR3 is TGTGCCACCAGTGACTGGACAGGGGGAGAGACCCAGTACTTC. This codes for CATSDWTGGETQYF.

Here the CDR3 DNA reads TGTGCCAGCAGTGACGGACTAGGAAAGACCCAGTACTTC. Its translation: CASSDGLGKTQYF. J is TRBJ2-5 and V is TRBV6-4, with TRBD2 matching 7 bases. CDR1 is MRHNA, CDR2 SNTAGT, per germline. This CDR3 region has 13 residues. Trimming removed 2 bases from V and 6 bases from J; junction bases left unmatched: 3.

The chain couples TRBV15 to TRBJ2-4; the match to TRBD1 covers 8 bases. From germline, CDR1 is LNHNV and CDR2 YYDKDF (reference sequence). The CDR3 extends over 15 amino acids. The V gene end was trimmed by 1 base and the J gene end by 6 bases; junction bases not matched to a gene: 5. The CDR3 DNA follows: TGTGCCACCAGCAGAGTGACAGGGGATTTAAACATTCAGTACTTC. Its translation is CATSRVTGDLNIQYF.

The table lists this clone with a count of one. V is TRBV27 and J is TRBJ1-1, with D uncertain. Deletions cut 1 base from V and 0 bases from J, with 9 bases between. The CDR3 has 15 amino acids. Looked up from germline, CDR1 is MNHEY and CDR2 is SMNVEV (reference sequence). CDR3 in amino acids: CASSLFSGMNTEAFF. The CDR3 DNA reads TGTGCCAGCAGTTTATTCTCAGGTATGAACACTGAAGCTTTCTTT.

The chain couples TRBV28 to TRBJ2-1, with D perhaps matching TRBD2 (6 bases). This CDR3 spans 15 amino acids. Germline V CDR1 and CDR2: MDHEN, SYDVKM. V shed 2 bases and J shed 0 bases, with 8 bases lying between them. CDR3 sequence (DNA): TGTGCCAGCAGTTTAACCGGGAGCTCCTACAATGAGCAGTTCTTC. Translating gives CASSLTGSSYNEQFF.

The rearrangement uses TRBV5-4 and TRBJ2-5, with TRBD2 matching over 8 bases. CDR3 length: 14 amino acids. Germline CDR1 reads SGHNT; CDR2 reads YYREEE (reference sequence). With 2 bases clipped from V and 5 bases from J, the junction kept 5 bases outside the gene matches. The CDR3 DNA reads TGTGCCAGCAGCTTTAGCGGGACGGGCGAGACCCAGTACTTC. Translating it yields CASSFSGTGETQYF.

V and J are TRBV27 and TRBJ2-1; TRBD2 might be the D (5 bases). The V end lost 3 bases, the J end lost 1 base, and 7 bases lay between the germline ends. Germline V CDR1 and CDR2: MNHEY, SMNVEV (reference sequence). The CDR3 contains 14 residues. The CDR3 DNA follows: TGTGCCAGCAGTTTTGGGGAGTCCTACAATGAGCAGTTCTTC. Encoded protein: CASSFGESYNEQFF.

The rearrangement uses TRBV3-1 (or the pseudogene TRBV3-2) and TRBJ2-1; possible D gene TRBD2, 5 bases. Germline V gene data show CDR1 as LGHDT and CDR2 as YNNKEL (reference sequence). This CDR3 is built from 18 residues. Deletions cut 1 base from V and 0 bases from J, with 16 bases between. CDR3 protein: CASSQASGLLSSYNEQFF. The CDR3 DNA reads TGTGCCAGCAGCCAAGCCAGCGGACTGTTGAGCTCCTACAATGAGCAGTTCTTC.

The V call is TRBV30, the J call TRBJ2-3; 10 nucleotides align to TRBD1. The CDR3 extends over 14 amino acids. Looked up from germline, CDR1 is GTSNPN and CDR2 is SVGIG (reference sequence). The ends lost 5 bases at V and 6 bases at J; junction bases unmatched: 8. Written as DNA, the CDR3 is TGTGCCTGGGGGGACAGGGGCCTTGGGGATACGCAGTATTTT. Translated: CAWGDRGLGDTQYF.

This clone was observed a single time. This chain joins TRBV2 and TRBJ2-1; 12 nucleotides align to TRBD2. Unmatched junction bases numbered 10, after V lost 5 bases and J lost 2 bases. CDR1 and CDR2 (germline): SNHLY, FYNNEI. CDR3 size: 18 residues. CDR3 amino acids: CASSPTLAGGLPYNEQFF. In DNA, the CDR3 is TGTGCCAGCAGTCCCACACTAGCGGGAGGACTCCCCTACAATGAGCAGTTCTTC.

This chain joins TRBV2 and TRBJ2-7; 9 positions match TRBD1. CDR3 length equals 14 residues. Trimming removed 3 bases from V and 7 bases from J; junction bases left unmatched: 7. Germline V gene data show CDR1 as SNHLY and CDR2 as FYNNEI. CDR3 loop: CASSESHRGREQYV. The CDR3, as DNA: TGTGCCAGCAGTGAGTCTCACAGGGGGCGAGAGCAGTACGTC.

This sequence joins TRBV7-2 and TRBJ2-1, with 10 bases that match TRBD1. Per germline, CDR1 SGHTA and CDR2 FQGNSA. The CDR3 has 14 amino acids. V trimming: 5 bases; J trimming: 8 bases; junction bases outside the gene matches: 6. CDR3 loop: CASSPGQGWYEQFF. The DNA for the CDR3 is TGTGCCAGCAGCCCGGGACAGGGGTGGTATGAGCAGTTCTTC.